One and the same sample provided the 25 T cell receptor beta chains below, sequenced in a study of blood T cell repertoires in COVID-19. Data came from immunoSEQ multiplex PCR; TCRdb stores just in-frame clones and leaves some out. The sample includes 450,000 or so clones, 70% to 90% of them seen just once. Sequenced sample: peripheral blood. The receptors derive from a man younger than 30 with COVID-19, enrolled during active disease.

This clone was detected only once. V gene TRBV6-5 combines with J gene TRBJ2-5, with D perhaps TRBD1 (6 bases). V was shortened by 6 bases and J by 4 bases, with 12 bases between the two germline ends. The CDR3 length is 13 residues. The germline gives CDR1 MNHEY, CDR2 SVGAGI. In nucleotides, the CDR3 is TGTGCCAGCAGAAGGACAGTGGGAGAGACCCAGTACTTC. Translation gives CASRRTVGETQYF.

The chain joins TRBV28 to TRBJ1-2, with 8 bases fitting TRBD1. Per germline, CDR1 MDHEN and CDR2 SYDVKM. After removal of 3 bases from V and 10 bases from J, the junction contained 4 bases not matched to a gene. This CDR3 has 12 amino acids. CDR3 DNA sequence: TGTGCCAGCAGTTTCAGGGGACAGGCCTACACCTTC. This encodes CASSFRGQAYTF.

The chain is built from TRBV5-1 and TRBJ2-3, with 8 nucleotides matching TRBD2. The CDR3 runs 16 residues. Germline assignment: CDR1 SGHRS and CDR2 YFSETQ. Unmatched junction bases numbered 6, after V lost 0 bases and J lost 3 bases. Here the CDR3 DNA reads TGCGCCAGCAGCTTGGCCGGTATAGCGGGGACAGATACGCAGTATTTT. Translation: CASSLAGIAGTDTQYF.

The rearrangement joins TRBV29-1 to TRBJ1-4, with D unclear. Germline V gives CDR1 SQVTM, CDR2 ANQGSEA. Trimming pared 4 bases from V and 6 bases from J, leaving 15 bases between. The CDR3 is 14 amino acids. CDR3: CSVVDAKGDEKLFF. CDR3 in DNA: TGCAGCGTTGTCGACGCCAAGGGAGATGAAAAACTGTTTTTT.

The chain employs TRBV27 and TRBJ2-2; 7 bases agree with TRBD2. The germline V gene encodes CDR1 MNHEY and CDR2 SMNVEV (reference sequence). Trimming at V came to 7 bases and at J to 2 bases, leaving 7 bases not matched to a gene. The CDR3 totals 15 residues. CDR3 in DNA: TGTGCCAGCACCATAAGCGGGGTCAACACCGGGGAGCTGTTTTTT. Its protein product is CASTISGVNTGELFF.

The chain's CDR3 is CASSSTSGTTGELFF. The CDR3 region has the DNA TGTGCCAGCAGCTCTACTAGCGGGACTACCGGGGAGCTGTTTTTT. J is TRBJ2-2 and V is TRBV7-8; 10 bases agree with TRBD2. V dropped 4 bases and J dropped 5; count of bases not matched to a gene: 4. The CDR3 is made up of 15 amino acids. Germline loops: CDR1 SGHVS, CDR2 FQNEAQ.

The chain carries TRBV2 and TRBJ1-6; tentative D call: TRBD1 (6 bases). The CDR3 extends over 14 amino acids. Trimming cost V 7 bases and J 7 bases, with 14 bases left between them. Per germline, CDR1 SNHLY and CDR2 FYNNEI. DNA for the CDR3: TGTGCCAGCACTCCGGGGACACCAAATTCACCCCTCCACTTT. Its protein product is CASTPGTPNSPLHF.

This clone appeared a single time. The chain employs TRBV3-1 (or the pseudogene TRBV3-2) and TRBJ1-2; 9 bases map to TRBD1. This CDR3 is built from 13 residues. The germline CDR1 and CDR2 sequences are LGHDT and YNNKEL (reference sequence). The V and J ends lost 3 bases and 8 bases, in that order; junction bases with no gene match: 4. As DNA, the CDR3 is TGTGCCAGCAGCCAGACAGGGGGTGTAGGCTACACCTTC. It is translated as CASSQTGGVGYTF.

The chain has TRBV15 and TRBJ2-3, with 11 bases matching TRBD2. CDR3 size: 15 residues. V trimming: 3 bases; J trimming: 4 bases; junction bases outside the gene matches: 3. The germline V gene has CDR1 LNHNV and CDR2 YYDKDF (reference sequence). The DNA of the CDR3 is TGTGCCACCAGCAGGACTAGCGGGATCCCAGATACGCAGTATTTT. It translates to CATSRTSGIPDTQYF.

This chain links TRBV5-4 with TRBJ2-1; 8 nucleotides match TRBD1. Germline V gene sequence: CDR1 SGHNT, CDR2 YYREEE (reference sequence). The J segment lost 1 base and the V segment lost 4 bases, leaving 7 bases of the junction unmatched. The CDR3 loop spans 16 amino acids. This CDR3 reads CASSAPDRGSYNEQFF. CDR3 sequence (DNA): TGTGCCAGCAGCGCGCCCGACAGGGGATCCTACAATGAGCAGTTCTTC.

The CDR3 spells CASSHPQAGGGSPLHF. DNA for the CDR3: TGCGCCAGCAGCCACCCCCAGGCGGGGGGGGGTTCACCCCTCCACTTT. This sequence joins TRBV4-1 and TRBJ1-6; possible D gene TRBD1, 5 bases. CDR1 and CDR2 from the germline V gene are MGHRA and YSYEKL. The V and J ends lost 3 bases and 9 bases respectively, with 18 bases between them. This CDR3 is built from 16 residues.

This clone was found a few times. The genes are TRBV2 and TRBJ1-1; D is ambiguous. The germline gives CDR1 SNHLY, CDR2 FYNNEI. Trimming removed 6 bases from V and 0 bases from J, with 8 bases in between. This CDR3 comprises 13 residues. The CDR3 DNA is TGTGCCAGCAGCCCGGGGATGAACACTGAAGCTTTCTTT. It translates to CASSPGMNTEAFF.

The CDR3 reads CASSLAAGGLDTGELFF. The CDR3 bases are TGTGCCAGCAGCTTGGCCGCAGGGGGCCTGGACACCGGGGAGCTGTTTTTT. This chain connects TRBV5-6 to TRBJ2-2; 8 nucleotides align to TRBD1. This CDR3 has 17 amino acids. CDR1 is SGHDT and CDR2 is YYEEEE in the germline V gene. Unmatched junction bases numbered 7, after V lost 0 bases and J lost 3 bases.

The chain links TRBV11-3 to TRBJ2-7; D is possibly TRBD2 (6 bases). Deletions cut 5 bases from V and 3 bases from J, with 17 bases between. Germline CDR1 reads SGHNT; CDR2 reads YENEEA. The CDR3 sequence is 15 residues long. CDR3 in DNA: TGTGCCAGCAGCCCTTCCCTTGGCGGGGACTACGAGCAGTACTTC. It yields the protein CASSPSLGGDYEQYF.

V gene TRBV5-1 combines with J gene TRBJ1-6; 10 nucleotides match TRBD1. The CDR3 spans 15 residues. Trimming at V came to 2 bases and at J to 8 bases, leaving 4 bases not matched to a gene. Germline CDR1 is SGHRS and CDR2 is YFSETQ. CDR3 in amino acids: CASSLTGTGDSPLHF. CDR3 DNA sequence: TGCGCCAGCAGCTTAACCGGGACAGGGGATTCACCCCTCCACTTT.

The sample holds one count of this clone. This chain uses TRBV30 with TRBJ2-3; 9 bases map to TRBD1. Trimming removed 5 bases from V and 5 bases from J; junction bases left unmatched: 14. This CDR3 is 16 amino acids long. Germline V gene sequence: CDR1 GTSNPN, CDR2 SVGIG (reference sequence). CDR3 residues: CAWALESGQGRDTQYF. DNA of the CDR3: TGTGCCTGGGCTCTAGAATCAGGACAGGGGAGAGATACGCAGTATTTT. The whole variable domain, remainder taken from reference TRBV30 and TRBJ2-3, is SQTIHQWPATLVQPVGSPLSLECTVEGTSNPNLYWYRQAAGRGLQLLFYSVGIGQISSEVPQNLSASRPQDRQFILSSKKLLLSDSGFYLCAWALESGQGRDTQYFGPGTRLTVL.

The rearrangement joins TRBV7-2 to TRBJ2-5; a possible D gene is TRBD2 (6 bases). V was trimmed by 1 base and J by 1 base, leaving 10 bases between them. The CDR3 is 15 residues long. Germline V gene sequence: CDR1 SGHTA, CDR2 FQGNSA. The CDR3 DNA sequence: TGTGCCAGCAGCTTAGGACTGGGACTCCAAGAGACCCAGTACTTC. Encoded protein: CASSLGLGLQETQYF.

The chain employs TRBV6-5 and TRBJ2-3; 8 positions match TRBD1. There are 15 residues in the CDR3. The V segment lost 0 bases and the J segment 2 bases; nucleotides outside the gene matches: 1. The V gene's germline CDR1 is MNHEY and CDR2 SVGAGI. The CDR3: CASSYSQGATDTQYF. The CDR3, as DNA: TGTGCCAGCAGTTACTCGCAGGGGGCCACAGATACGCAGTATTTT.

The V and J genes are TRBV11-3 and TRBJ2-5; TRBD1 agrees at 11 bases. This CDR3 is 16 amino acids long. With V trimmed by 3 bases and J by 1 base, 4 bases remained unmatched. Germline-derived CDR1 and CDR2 are SGHNT and YENEEA. CDR3 residues: CASSFGTGGFQETQYF. The CDR3 DNA reads TGTGCCAGCAGCTTTGGGACAGGGGGGTTCCAAGAGACCCAGTACTTC.

The V call is TRBV2, the J call TRBJ2-7; weak D call: TRBD1 (6 bases). V was pared by 1 base and J by 0 bases, with 10 bases between. This CDR3 has 15 amino acids. Germline V CDR1 and CDR2: SNHLY, FYNNEI. CDR3 amino acids: CASSEDDRSSYEQYF. CDR3 sequence (DNA): TGTGCCAGCAGTGAAGACGACAGGAGCTCCTACGAGCAGTACTTC. Combining the CDR3 with reference TRBV2 and TRBJ2-7 gives the whole variable domain EPEVTQTPSHQVTQMGQEVILRCVPISNHLYFYWYRQILGQKVEFLVSFYNNEISEKSEIFDDQFSVERPDGSNFTLKIRSTKLEDSAMYFCASSEDDRSSYEQYFGPGTRLTVT.

This chain links TRBV6-5 with TRBJ2-7, with D hard to call. V gave up 2 bases and J gave up 3 bases, with 8 bases separating them. CDR3 size: 13 residues. The germline gives CDR1 MNHEY, CDR2 SVGAGI. The CDR3 reads CASSYGPGYEQYF. DNA for the CDR3: TGTGCCAGCAGTTACGGCCCGGGCTACGAGCAGTACTTC.

The chain employs TRBV15 and TRBJ2-5, with 9 bases lining up with TRBD1. Germline CDR1 and CDR2: LNHNV and YYDKDF (reference sequence). J lost 1 base, V lost 3 bases, and 3 bases had no gene match. The CDR3 consists of 15 residues. The CDR3: CATSSRQGVQETQYF. The CDR3 bases are TGTGCCACCAGCAGCCGACAGGGGGTCCAAGAGACCCAGTACTTC.

The rearrangement joins TRBV5-5 to TRBJ2-3; 7 bases map to TRBD2. Looked up from germline, CDR1 is SGHKS and CDR2 is YYEKEE (reference sequence). Trimming removed 1 base from V and 2 bases from J; junction bases left unmatched: 7. CDR3 size: 16 residues. CDR3 loop: CASSLQLGGPTDTQYF. The CDR3 DNA reads as TGTGCCAGCAGCTTGCAGTTGGGAGGGCCCACAGATACGCAGTATTTT.

The chain has TRBV11-2 and TRBJ2-3; a possible D gene is TRBD2 (6 bases). Germline CDR1 and CDR2: SGHAT and FQNNGV. The CDR3 runs 13 residues. Trimming left V 4 bases short and J 4 bases short, with 9 bases between. The CDR3 nucleotides are TGTGCCAGCAGCTCGTGGGGGGCAGATACGCAGTATTTT. Translated: CASSSWGADTQYF.

The gene calls are TRBV7-3 and TRBJ2-6; D gene ambiguous. The CDR3 is 16 amino acids. Trimming pared 5 bases from V and 0 bases from J, leaving 11 bases between. CDR1 SGHTA and CDR2 FQGTGA come from the germline V gene. Here the CDR3 reads CASSLQTVSGANVLTF. DNA for the CDR3: TGTGCCAGCAGCCTCCAAACGGTCTCTGGGGCCAACGTCCTGACTTTC.